These 17 T cell receptor beta chains share one sample of origin, sequenced in a study of cytomegalovirus exposure and HLA in healthy donors. This PCR relied on a set of 60 Vbeta primers and 13 Jbeta primers. Clones were read by immunoSEQ multiplex PCR, and TCRdb kept only the in-frame ones, dropping some. The sample lists around 67,000 clones; roughly 69% were seen once. The specimen sequenced was PBMCs. The receptors stem from a woman between 45 and 65 years old in good health and CMV-seronegative.

The rearrangement uses TRBV6-5 and TRBJ1-5; 7 nucleotides match TRBD1. The CDR3 sequence is 15 residues long. Trimming took 0 bases from V and 5 from J; bases not matched to a gene: 4. Germline CDR1 is MNHEY and CDR2 is SVGAGI. The CDR3 sequence is CASSYSNRGDQPQHF. CDR3 nucleotide sequence: TGTGCCAGCAGTTACTCGAACAGGGGAGATCAGCCCCAGCATTTT.

The CDR3 is CASRTPKQGVNTEAFF. In DNA, the CDR3 is TGTGCCAGCAGGACTCCCAAACAGGGAGTGAACACTGAAGCTTTCTTT. The chain links TRBV5-4 to TRBJ1-1, with a possible D match to TRBD1 (6 bases). Per the germline V gene, CDR1 is SGHNT and CDR2 is YYREEE (reference sequence). V shed 5 bases and J shed 0 bases, with 17 bases lying between them. The CDR3 runs 16 residues.

The chain employs TRBV6-5 and TRBJ1-2, with a weak D call TRBD1 (5 bases). Trimming pared 5 bases from V and 2 bases from J, leaving 15 bases between. CDR1 MNHEY and CDR2 SVGAGI come from the germline V gene. The CDR3 totals 15 residues. The chain's CDR3 is CASSLKQTENYGYTF. CDR3 sequence (DNA): TGTGCCAGCAGTCTAAAACAGACAGAGAACTATGGCTACACCTTC.

V is TRBV6-5 and J is TRBJ2-3; possible D gene TRBD1, 5 bases. Deletions cut 7 bases from V and 5 bases from J, with 16 bases between. Germline CDR1 MNHEY, CDR2 SVGAGI. This CDR3 spans 14 amino acids. In DNA, the CDR3 is TGTGCCAGCAAAGACAGCCTCGCCGGAGATACGCAGTATTTT. This translates into CASKDSLAGDTQYF.

V is TRBV7-9 and J is TRBJ1-1; D remains ambiguous. The CDR3 runs 11 residues. The V end was cut by 5 bases, the J end by 2 bases, with 3 bases between. Germline CDR1 and CDR2: SEHNR and FQNEAQ (reference sequence). This CDR3 reads CASSVNTEAFF. The DNA for the CDR3 is TGTGCCAGCAGCGTAAACACTGAAGCTTTCTTT.

The chain employs TRBV5-6 and TRBJ1-5, with 7 bases identical to TRBD1. The trim removed 3 bases at V and 7 bases at J, leaving 10 bases unmatched. The CDR3 spans 15 residues. Germline assignment: CDR1 SGHDT and CDR2 YYEEEE. CDR3 amino acids: CASSSSRQGGQPQHF. In DNA, the CDR3 is TGTGCCAGCAGCTCTTCCCGACAGGGCGGGCAGCCCCAGCATTTT.

V gene TRBV27 combines with J gene TRBJ1-4; 7 bases agree with TRBD1. The germline gives CDR1 MNHEY, CDR2 SMNVEV (reference sequence). CDR3 size: 19 residues. V lost 6 bases and J lost 0; bases outside the gene matches: 16. The CDR3 region is CASSNRGAKGFPTNEKLFF. The CDR3 DNA follows: TGTGCCAGCAGCAACAGGGGCGCAAAGGGTTTCCCAACTAATGAAAAACTGTTTTTT. Combining the CDR3 with reference TRBV27 and TRBJ1-4 gives the whole variable domain EAQVTQNPRYLITVTGKKLTVTCSQNMNHEYMSWYRQDPGLGLRQIYYSMNVEVTDKGDVPEGYKVSRKEKRNFPLILESPSPNQTSLYFCASSNRGAKGFPTNEKLFFGSGTQLSVL.

This clone showed up just a few times. The gene calls are TRBV10-2 and TRBJ1-1; TRBD1 is a possible D gene (6 bases). Germline V gene lookup returns CDR1 WSHSY and CDR2 SAAADI. The CDR3 contains 15 residues. The V and J ends lost 6 bases and 0 bases respectively, with 14 bases between them. The CDR3 reads CASSPFGGLNTEAFF. The DNA for the CDR3 is TGCGCCAGCAGCCCATTTGGGGGCCTGAACACTGAAGCTTTCTTT.

CDR3 sequence reads: CAISEQLAGADTQYF. CDR3 in DNA: TGTGCCATCAGTGAGCAACTAGCGGGAGCAGATACGCAGTATTTT. The chain has TRBV10-3 and TRBJ2-3; 11 bases are a match to TRBD2. CDR3 length: 15 residues. With 2 bases clipped from V and 4 bases from J, the junction kept 2 bases outside the gene matches. Germline values: CDR1 ENHRY, CDR2 SYGVKD.

This chain joins TRBV19 and TRBJ2-4, with D possibly being TRBD2 (7 bases). Germline V gene sequence: CDR1 LNHDA, CDR2 SQIVND (reference sequence). Trimming stripped 8 bases from V and 3 bases from J, with 11 bases between. This CDR3 contains 13 residues. Here the CDR3 DNA reads TGTGCCAGTGGGGGGGACAACAAAAACATTCAGTACTTC. It specifies CASGGDNKNIQYF.

V gene TRBV10-1 combines with J gene TRBJ2-3; TRBD1 matches 10 bases. This CDR3 region has 17 residues. Germline assignment: CDR1 WNHNN and CDR2 SYGVQD (reference sequence). V was pared by 2 bases and J by 2 bases, with 7 bases of the junction left unmatched. The chain's CDR3 is CASSETSTGGLTDTQYF. The CDR3 DNA follows: TGCGCCAGCAGTGAGACCTCGACAGGGGGCCTCACAGATACGCAGTATTTT.

This clone has just a few counts. The chain is built from TRBV5-5 and TRBJ2-3; 7 bases match TRBD2. Losses at the gene ends were 3 bases for V and 2 bases for J; bases not matched to a gene: 9. The CDR3 consists of 16 residues. Germline lookup yields CDR1 SGHKS and CDR2 YYEKEE (reference sequence). DNA for the CDR3: TGTGCCAGCAGCTCCCTCCGACTAGCAGCCACAGATACGCAGTATTTT. Translating gives CASSSLRLAATDTQYF.

A remark on this clone: At one end the junction does not follow the germline gene, possibly because of a read error. The chain has TRBV7-9 and TRBJ1-1, with D unclear. The CDR3 has 12 amino acids. Germline loops: CDR1 SEHNR, CDR2 FQNEAQ (reference sequence). This CDR3 is CSSSLRGTEAFF. The CDR3 bases are TGTTCCAGCAGCTTAAGAGGGACTGAAGCTTTCTTT.

This clone was seen only once. The genes are TRBV5-1 and TRBJ2-5; the match to TRBD2 covers 10 bases. CDR1 and CDR2 (germline): SGHRS, YFSETQ. CDR3 length equals 15 residues. The V gene end was trimmed by 0 bases and the J gene end by 5 bases; junction bases not matched to a gene: 4. CDR3 residues: CASSLEGLAYETQYF. Written as DNA, the CDR3 is TGCGCCAGCAGCTTGGAGGGACTAGCGTACGAGACCCAGTACTTC.

The chain is built from TRBV18 and TRBJ2-3; 7 bases align to TRBD1. The CDR3 totals 13 residues. V lost 3 bases to trimming and J lost 6 bases; unmatched junction nucleotides: 3. From germline, CDR1 is KGHSH and CDR2 LQKENI. The CDR3 DNA is TGTGCCAGCTCACCCTTCAGGGGGGATACGCAGTATTTT. The encoded protein is CASSPFRGDTQYF.

The genes are TRBV7-2 and TRBJ2-1; 8 positions agree with TRBD1. CDR3 length: 16 residues. The germline gives CDR1 SGHTA, CDR2 FQGNSA. Trimming cost V 5 bases and J 4 bases; bases outside gene matches: 10. CDR3 nucleotide sequence: TGTGCCAGCAGCCGATCCGGGACAGGACAGTACAATGAGCAGTTCTTC. This sequence encodes CASSRSGTGQYNEQFF.

The V and J genes are TRBV5-1 and TRBJ2-5; 7 bases align to TRBD1. The CDR3 covers 17 residues. Per the germline V gene, CDR1 is SGHRS and CDR2 is YFSETQ. Trimming took 3 bases from V and 2 from J; bases not matched to a gene: 13. CDR3 sequence (DNA): TGCGCCAGCAGCTCCCCAAGGGGACAGACGTTACAAGAGACCCAGTACTTC. Protein sequence: CASSSPRGQTLQETQYF.